This T cell receptor (beta chain) originates from a study of regulatory T cells in long-lasting Graves disease. Study-wide results and caveats: Persistent disease preferred TRBV28, TRBJ1-2 and TRBJ2-5; new disease, TRBV20-1 and TRBJ2-1.

Construction of the TCR beta libraries employed iRepertoire HTBI primers in conjunction with Arm-PCR of CDR3 regions. Each CDR3 protein gets one entry after TCRdb re-called the multiplex PCR reads with MiXCR. The sample includes over 250,000 distinct CDR3 sequences, roughly 21% of them seen just once. Documented time point: persistent/refractory GD, antithyroid drugs over 5 years with positive TRAb. The TCR library used RNA extracted from PBMCs. About this clonotype itself: Its matching antigen is unknown.

The ends lost 5 bases at V and 4 bases at J; junction bases unmatched: 15. The CDR3 extends over 17 amino acids. From germline, CDR1 is SGHVS and CDR2 FNYEAQ. Sequencing was performed on peripheral blood mononuclear cells (PBMCs), taken when the disease was refractory, from a patient treated with antithyroid drugs. V usage is TRBV7-6 and J usage is TRBJ2-5, with 8 nucleotides matching TRBD2. The clonotype comes from a female donor with Graves disease. The CDR3 nucleotides read TGTGCCAGCAGCCGAAACATTCCGAGCGGGAGTGGAGAGACCCAGTACTTC. It codes for CASSRNIPSGSGETQYF.